This T cell receptor (beta chain) was observed in a study of blood T cell repertoires in COVID-19. After removal of 0 bases from V and 4 bases from J, the junction contained 15 bases not matched to a gene. The CDR3 sequence is 18 residues long. Germline loops: CDR1 WSHSY, CDR2 SAAADI. TCRdb keeps only in-frame clones here, not all; method: immunoSEQ multiplex PCR. The sample contains about 17,000 clones, approximately 89% of which appear only once. The receptor comes from a man in his 60s with active COVID-19. Sequencing used peripheral blood. The rearrangement uses TRBV10-2 and TRBJ2-7; TRBD2 matches 7 bases. The CDR3 DNA is TGCGCCAGCAGTGAGTCGGCGTACTTGGGAGGGCGCCAATACGAGCAGTACTTC. It yields the protein CASSESAYLGGRQYEQYF.